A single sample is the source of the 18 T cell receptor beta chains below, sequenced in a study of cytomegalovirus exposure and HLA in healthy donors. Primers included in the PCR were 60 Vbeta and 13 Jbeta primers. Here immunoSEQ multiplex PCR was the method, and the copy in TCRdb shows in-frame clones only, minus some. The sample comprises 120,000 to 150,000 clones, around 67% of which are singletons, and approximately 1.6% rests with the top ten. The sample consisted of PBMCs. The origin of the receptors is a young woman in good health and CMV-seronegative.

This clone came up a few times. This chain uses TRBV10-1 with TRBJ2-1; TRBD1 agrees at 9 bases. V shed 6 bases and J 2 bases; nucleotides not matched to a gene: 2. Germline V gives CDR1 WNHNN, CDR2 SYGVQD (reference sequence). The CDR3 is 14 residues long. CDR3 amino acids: CASSGTGTYNEQFF. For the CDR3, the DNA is TGCGCCAGCAGCGGGACAGGGACCTACAATGAGCAGTTCTTC.

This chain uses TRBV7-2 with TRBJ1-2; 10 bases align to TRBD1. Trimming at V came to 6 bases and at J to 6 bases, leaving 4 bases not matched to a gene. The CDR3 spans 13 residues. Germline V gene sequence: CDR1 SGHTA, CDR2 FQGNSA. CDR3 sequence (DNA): TGTGCCAGCAGGCCGACAGGGGGCGATGGCTACACCTTC. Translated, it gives CASRPTGGDGYTF.

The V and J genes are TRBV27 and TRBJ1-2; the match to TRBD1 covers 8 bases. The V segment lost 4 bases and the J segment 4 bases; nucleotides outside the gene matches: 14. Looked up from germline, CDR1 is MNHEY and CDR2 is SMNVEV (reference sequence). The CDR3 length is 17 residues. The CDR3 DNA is TGTGCCAGCAGTTCCCGACAGGGGATCCTCATCGGCTATGGCTACACCTTC. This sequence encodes CASSSRQGILIGYGYTF.

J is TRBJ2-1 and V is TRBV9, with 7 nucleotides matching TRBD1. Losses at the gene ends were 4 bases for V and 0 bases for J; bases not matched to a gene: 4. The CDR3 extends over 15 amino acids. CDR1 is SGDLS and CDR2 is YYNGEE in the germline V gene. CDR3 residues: CASSLRDSSYNEQFF. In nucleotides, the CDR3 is TGTGCCAGCAGCCTCCGGGACAGCTCCTACAATGAGCAGTTCTTC.

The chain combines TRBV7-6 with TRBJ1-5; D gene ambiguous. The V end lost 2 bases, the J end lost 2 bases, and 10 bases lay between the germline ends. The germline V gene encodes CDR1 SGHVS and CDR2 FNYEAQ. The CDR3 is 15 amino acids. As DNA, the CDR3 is TGTGCCAGCAGCTTACGCGCGGTAGGCAATCAGCCCCAGCATTTT. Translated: CASSLRAVGNQPQHF.

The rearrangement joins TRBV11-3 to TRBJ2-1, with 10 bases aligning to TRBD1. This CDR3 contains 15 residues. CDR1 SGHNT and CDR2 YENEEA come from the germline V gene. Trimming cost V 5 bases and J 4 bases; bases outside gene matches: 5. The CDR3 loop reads CASSKGTGVYNEQFF. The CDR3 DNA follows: TGTGCCAGCAGCAAAGGGACAGGGGTGTACAATGAGCAGTTCTTC.

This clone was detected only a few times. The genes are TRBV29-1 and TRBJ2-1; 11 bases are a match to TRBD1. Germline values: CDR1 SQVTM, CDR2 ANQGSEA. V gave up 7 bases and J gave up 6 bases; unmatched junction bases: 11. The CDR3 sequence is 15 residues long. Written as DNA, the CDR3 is TGCAGCGGTAACCCCGGGACAGGGGGTTGCAATGAGCAGTTCTTC. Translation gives CSGNPGTGGCNEQFF.

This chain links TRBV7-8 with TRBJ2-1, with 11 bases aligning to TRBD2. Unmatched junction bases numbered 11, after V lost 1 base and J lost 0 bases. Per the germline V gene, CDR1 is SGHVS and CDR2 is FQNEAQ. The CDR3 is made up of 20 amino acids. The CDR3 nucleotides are TGTGCCAGCAGCTTAGTGGGTCTAGCGGGGGGACTTAGCTCCTACAATGAGCAGTTCTTC. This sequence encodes CASSLVGLAGGLSSYNEQFF.

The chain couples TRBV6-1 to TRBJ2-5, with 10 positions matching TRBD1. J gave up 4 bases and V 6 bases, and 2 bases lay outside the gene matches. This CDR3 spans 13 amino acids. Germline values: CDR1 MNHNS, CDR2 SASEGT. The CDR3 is CASRRTGGETQYF. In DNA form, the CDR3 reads TGTGCCAGCAGACGGACAGGGGGAGAGACCCAGTACTTC.

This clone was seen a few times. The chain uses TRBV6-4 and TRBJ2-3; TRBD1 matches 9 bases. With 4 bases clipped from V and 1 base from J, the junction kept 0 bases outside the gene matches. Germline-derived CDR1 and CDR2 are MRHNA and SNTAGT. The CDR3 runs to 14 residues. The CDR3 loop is CASSGTGGTDTQYF. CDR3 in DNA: TGTGCCAGCAGTGGGACAGGGGGCACAGATACGCAGTATTTT.

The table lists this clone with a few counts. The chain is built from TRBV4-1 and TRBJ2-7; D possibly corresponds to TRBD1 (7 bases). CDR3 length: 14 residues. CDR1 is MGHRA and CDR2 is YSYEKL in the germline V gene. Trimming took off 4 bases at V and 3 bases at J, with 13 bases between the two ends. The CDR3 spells CASSLRQGLYEQYF. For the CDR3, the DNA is TGCGCCAGCAGCCTGAGACAGGGACTCTACGAGCAGTACTTC.

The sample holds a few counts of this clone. CDR3 region: CASSDPFSPGHPKWHTF. CDR3 nucleotide sequence: TGCGCCAGCAGTGATCCGTTTTCTCCGGGACACCCGAAATGGCACACCTTC. The rearrangement joins TRBV10-1 to TRBJ1-2, with TRBD1 as a possible D gene (6 bases). The CDR3 totals 17 residues. The germline gives CDR1 WNHNN, CDR2 SYGVQD (reference sequence). Trimming cost V 3 bases and J 12 bases, with 29 bases left between them.

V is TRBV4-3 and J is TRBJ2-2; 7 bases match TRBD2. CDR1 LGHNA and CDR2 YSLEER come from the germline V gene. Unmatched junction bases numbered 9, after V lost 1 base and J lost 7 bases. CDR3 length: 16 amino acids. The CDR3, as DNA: TGCGCCAGCAGCCAAGTCGGGCGGGAGCTAGGCGGGGAGCTGTTTTTT. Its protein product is CASSQVGRELGGELFF.

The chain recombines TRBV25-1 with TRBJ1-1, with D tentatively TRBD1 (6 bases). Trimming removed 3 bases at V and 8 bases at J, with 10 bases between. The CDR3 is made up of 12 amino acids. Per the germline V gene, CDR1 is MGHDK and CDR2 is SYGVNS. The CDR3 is CASSDRGGEAFF. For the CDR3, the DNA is TGTGCCAGCAGTGACAGGGGCGGGGAAGCTTTCTTT.

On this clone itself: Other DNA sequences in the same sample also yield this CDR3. CDR3: CASSLDPGVVEQYV. Here the CDR3 DNA reads TGTGCCAGCAGCTTGGATCCGGGGGTGGTCGAGCAGTACGTC. V is TRBV5-8 and J is TRBJ2-7; TRBD2 is a possible D gene (6 bases). The CDR3 sequence is 14 residues long. In germline, CDR1 is SGHTS, CDR2 YDEGEE. Trimming left V 0 bases short and J 6 bases short, with 13 bases between.

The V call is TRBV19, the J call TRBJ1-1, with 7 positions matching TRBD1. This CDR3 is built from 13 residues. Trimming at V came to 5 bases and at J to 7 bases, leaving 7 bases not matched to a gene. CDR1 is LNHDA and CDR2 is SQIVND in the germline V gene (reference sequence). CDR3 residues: CASSPGQKLEAFF. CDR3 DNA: TGTGCCAGTAGTCCGGGACAGAAACTTGAAGCTTTCTTT.

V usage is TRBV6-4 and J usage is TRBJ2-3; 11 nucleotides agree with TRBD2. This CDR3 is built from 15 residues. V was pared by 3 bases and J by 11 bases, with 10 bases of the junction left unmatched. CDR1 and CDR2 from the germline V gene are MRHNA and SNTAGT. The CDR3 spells CASSETSGSTARQYF. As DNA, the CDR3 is TGTGCCAGCAGTGAAACTAGCGGGAGTACGGCTAGGCAGTATTTT.

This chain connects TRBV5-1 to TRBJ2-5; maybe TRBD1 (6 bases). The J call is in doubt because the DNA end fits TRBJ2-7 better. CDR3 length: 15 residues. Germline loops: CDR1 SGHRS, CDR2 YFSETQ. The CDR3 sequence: CASSPLTGSSYEQYF. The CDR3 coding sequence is TGCGCCAGCAGCCCCTTGACAGGTAGCTCCTACGAGCAGTACTTC.